This T cell receptor (beta chain) was captured in a study of blood T cell repertoires in COVID-19. Looking at the study overall: Spain, Italy and the United States supplied samples that represented acute and convalescent COVID-19.

The V and J ends lost 1 base and 0 bases respectively, with 10 bases between them. In germline, CDR1 is SGDLS, CDR2 YYNGEE. The CDR3 runs to 15 residues. In the authors' methods: Amplification with reference gene primers provided the estimates of nucleated cell counts. Method: immunoSEQ multiplex PCR; TCRdb's copy keeps in-frame clones and lacks some. V, J and clone size were drawn from that table, and D and trimming were deduced from the DNA. In the table there are 130,000 to 150,000 clones, about 90% of which are singletons. The receptor was isolated from a woman in her 50s with acute or convalescent COVID-19. The V and J genes are TRBV9 and TRBJ1-1; possibly TRBD1 for D (5 bases). Input material: peripheral blood. The CDR3 loop reads CASSVRGGLNTEAFF. Here the CDR3 DNA reads TGTGCCAGCAGCGTAAGGGGCGGTTTGAACACTGAAGCTTTCTTT.